The 20 T cell receptor beta chains listed next were all sequenced from one sample in a study of T cells after yellow fever vaccination. TCRdb passed the 5' RACE reads through MiXCR, listing each CDR3 protein once. The table lists fewer than 150,000 distinct CDR3 sequences, about 7.7% of them singletons, with roughly 0.71% in the top ten. The sample was CD4+ T cells sorted from PBMCs, taken 5 days after the yellow fever booster vaccination. These TCRs come from a man aged 25 to 40 who received the YFV17D yellow fever vaccine.

This clonotype was counted many times. V is TRBV30 and J is TRBJ2-7; D is unresolved. Trimming removed 0 bases at V and 0 bases at J, with 3 bases between. Germline V gene data show CDR1 as GTSNPN and CDR2 as SVGIG (reference sequence). CDR3 length: 12 amino acids. The CDR3 region has the DNA TGTGCCTGGAGTGTCAGCTCCTACGAGCAGTACTTC. This translates into CAWSVSSYEQYF.

This clonotype has ten or more counts. This chain joins TRBV5-5 and TRBJ2-4, with TRBD2 matching over 8 bases. Germline V lookup: CDR1 SGHKS, CDR2 YYEKEE (reference sequence). This CDR3 has 14 amino acids. V shed 4 bases, J shed 6 bases, and the junction held 6 bases outside the gene matches. CDR3 in DNA: TGTGCCAGCAGCCGGGGGGGGACGGCAAACATTCAGTACTTC. Translating gives CASSRGGTANIQYF.

The sample holds many counts of this clonotype. J is TRBJ2-1 and V is TRBV29-1, with 9 bases identical to TRBD2. Trimming cost V 5 bases and J 15 bases; bases outside gene matches: 11. Germline V lookup: CDR1 SQVTM, CDR2 ANQGSEA. The CDR3 contains 12 residues. Here the CDR3 DNA reads TGCAGCGTTTTTGATAGCGGGAGCGCACCGTTCTTC. It translates to CSVFDSGSAPFF.

V usage is TRBV30 and J usage is TRBJ1-4; D is undetermined. CDR1 and CDR2 from the germline V gene are GTSNPN and SVGIG (reference sequence). The CDR3 is 16 residues long. The V gene lost 1 base and the J gene lost 2 bases, with 14 bases spanning the gap. The CDR3 sequence: CAWSGGLVSTNEKLFF. The CDR3 DNA reads as TGTGCCTGGAGTGGTGGGTTGGTTTCGACTAATGAAAAACTGTTTTTT.

This clonotype was recorded many times. The rearrangement joins TRBV9 to TRBJ1-6; 8 positions match TRBD1. The CDR3 is made up of 17 amino acids. V was clipped by 3 bases and J by 9 bases; unmatched bases: 14. CDR1 SGDLS and CDR2 YYNGEE come from the germline V gene. CDR3 nucleotides: TGTGCCAGCAGCGCCACAGGACAGGGTGCAGGGTTTTCACCCCTCCACTTT. Translating it yields CASSATGQGAGFSPLHF.

The chain uses TRBV20-1 and TRBJ1-5, with a weak D call TRBD1 (6 bases). The germline V gene encodes CDR1 DFQATT and CDR2 SNEGSKA (reference sequence). The CDR3 has 13 amino acids. Trimming shortened V by 7 bases and J by 1 base, and 11 bases separated the two germline ends. CDR3 loop: CSGKGESNQPQHF. The CDR3 coding sequence is TGCAGTGGGAAGGGGGAAAGCAATCAGCCCCAGCATTTT.

This clonotype was seen ten or more times. This chain links TRBV18 with TRBJ2-5; D is unresolved. The V and J ends lost 3 bases and 5 bases respectively, with 10 bases between them. This CDR3 region has 13 residues. The germline gives CDR1 KGHSH, CDR2 LQKENI. CDR3 sequence reads: CASSPSVEETQYF. DNA of the CDR3: TGTGCCAGCTCACCGTCGGTGGAGGAGACCCAGTACTTC.

CDR3 sequence: CASSFRQGRNEQFF. The CDR3 DNA is TGTGCCAGCAGCTTTCGACAGGGTCGGAATGAGCAGTTCTTC. The V call is TRBV7-2, the J call TRBJ2-1; 7 bases line up with TRBD1. The CDR3 has 14 residues. Germline CDR1 and CDR2: SGHTA and FQGNSA. With 3 bases clipped from V and 7 bases from J, the junction kept 6 bases outside the gene matches.

The table lists this clonotype with many counts. The gene calls are TRBV7-2 and TRBJ2-1; no definite D call. Germline V CDR1 and CDR2: SGHTA, FQGNSA. CDR3 size: 13 residues. V lost 1 base and J lost 4, with 5 bases in between. This CDR3 is CASSLGLYNEQFF. Written as DNA, the CDR3 is TGTGCCAGCAGCTTAGGGTTATACAATGAGCAGTTCTTC.

This clonotype was seen repeatedly, ten times or more. The chain carries TRBV7-9 and TRBJ2-1; no clear D gene. Germline assignment: CDR1 SEHNR and CDR2 FQNEAQ (reference sequence). Trimming left V 3 bases short and J 4 bases short, with 4 bases between. The CDR3 contains 12 residues. The CDR3 coding sequence is TGTGCCAGCAGCTTCCTTTACAATGAGCAGTTCTTC. Translation: CASSFLYNEQFF.

This clonotype was counted ten times or more. This chain uses TRBV14 with TRBJ2-1; 11 positions agree with TRBD2. V gave up 0 bases and J gave up 6 bases; unmatched junction bases: 4. This CDR3 is built from 16 residues. The germline V gene has CDR1 SGHDN and CDR2 FVKESK. CDR3 coding DNA: TGTGCCAGCAGCCAAGATGGGACTAGCGGACGCAATGAGCAGTTCTTC. Amino acid sequence: CASSQDGTSGRNEQFF. Based on the CDR3 plus reference TRBV14 and TRBJ2-1, the full variable domain is EAGVTQFPSHSVIEKGQTVTLRCDPISGHDNLYWYRRVMGKEIKFLLHFVKESKQDESGMPNNRFLAERTGGTYSTLKVQPAELEDSGVYFCASSQDGTSGRNEQFFGPGTRLTVL.

Turning to this clonotype: A much more abundant neighbour one base away suggests this may be a read error. The chain links TRBV6-5 to TRBJ2-5; 7 bases align to TRBD1. The CDR3 covers 16 residues. From germline, CDR1 is MNHEY and CDR2 SVGAGI. CDR3 DNA sequence: TGTGCCTGCAGTTACACTACAGGGGCAGCGTGGGAGACCCAGTACTTC. Its translation is CACSYTTGAAWETQYF.

This clonotype was found many times. The rearrangement joins TRBV5-8 to TRBJ1-2; the match to TRBD1 covers 8 bases. Trimming removed 2 bases from V and 5 bases from J; junction bases left unmatched: 2. Germline V gene sequence: CDR1 SGHTS, CDR2 YDEGEE. CDR3 length equals 13 residues. The CDR3 here is CASSLGTGYGYTF. CDR3 bases: TGTGCCAGCAGCTTAGGGACAGGTTATGGCTACACCTTC.

The rearrangement joins TRBV27 to TRBJ2-7; 9 bases agree with TRBD2. The CDR3 covers 13 residues. V gave up 3 bases and J gave up 6 bases; unmatched junction bases: 3. Germline V gene sequence: CDR1 MNHEY, CDR2 SMNVEV (reference sequence). The CDR3 DNA follows: TGTGCCAGCAGTTTCCCAGCGGGAGGCGAGCAGTACTTC. It is translated as CASSFPAGGEQYF.

This clonotype was seen at least ten times. This sequence joins TRBV7-6 and TRBJ2-2, with 8 bases aligning to TRBD2. With V trimmed by 5 bases and J by 5 bases, 7 bases remained unmatched. CDR1 and CDR2 (germline): SGHVS, FNYEAQ. The CDR3 consists of 15 residues. CDR3 protein: CASSRSGSETGELFF. In nucleotides, the CDR3 is TGTGCCAGCAGCCGGAGCGGGAGCGAAACCGGGGAGCTGTTTTTT.

This clonotype was observed at least ten times. The V gene is TRBV18, the J gene TRBJ1-5; D possibly corresponds to TRBD1 (5 bases). The CDR3 runs to 15 residues. Germline CDR1 and CDR2: KGHSH and LQKENI. V lost 4 bases and J lost 3, with 13 bases in between. CDR3 residues: CASSLSEGYNQPQHF. CDR3 sequence (DNA): TGTGCCAGCTCACTTTCGGAGGGGTACAATCAGCCCCAGCATTTT.

This clonotype was observed many times. The chain has TRBV29-1 and TRBJ2-1, with TRBD2 matching 8 bases. This CDR3 has 12 amino acids. Germline V gene data show CDR1 as SQVTM and CDR2 as ANQGSEA. V dropped 4 bases and J dropped 7; count of bases not matched to a gene: 3. CDR3 sequence (DNA): TGCAGCGTTGCCAGCGGGAGAAATGAGCAGTTCTTC. Its protein is CSVASGRNEQFF.

This clonotype was detected a few times. The rearrangement joins TRBV20-1 to TRBJ2-5; D is uncertain. Deletions cut 7 bases from V and 2 bases from J, with 17 bases between. Germline V gene sequence: CDR1 DFQATT, CDR2 SNEGSKA (reference sequence). The CDR3 totals 14 residues. The CDR3: CSVKTGANQETQYF. The CDR3, as DNA: TGCAGTGTTAAGACCGGAGCCAATCAAGAGACCCAGTACTTC.

This clonotype was observed at least ten times. The V gene is TRBV12-3 or TRBV12-4, the J gene TRBJ2-5; 10 bases align to TRBD1. This CDR3 region has 15 residues. The J segment lost 5 bases and the V segment lost 3 bases, leaving 6 bases of the junction unmatched. The CDR3 sequence: CASSLDRGVYETQYF. DNA for the CDR3: TGTGCCAGCAGTTTGGACAGGGGGGTTTATGAGACCCAGTACTTC.

This clonotype came up many times. This rearrangement joins TRBV20-1 to TRBJ1-1; D is undetermined. CDR1 is DFQATT and CDR2 is SNEGSKA in the germline V gene (reference sequence). V shed 6 bases and J shed 5 bases, with 19 bases lying between them. This CDR3 has 14 amino acids. CDR3 protein: CSALTGVGGTEAFF. The CDR3 DNA sequence: TGCAGTGCCCTAACCGGGGTAGGAGGAACTGAAGCTTTCTTT.